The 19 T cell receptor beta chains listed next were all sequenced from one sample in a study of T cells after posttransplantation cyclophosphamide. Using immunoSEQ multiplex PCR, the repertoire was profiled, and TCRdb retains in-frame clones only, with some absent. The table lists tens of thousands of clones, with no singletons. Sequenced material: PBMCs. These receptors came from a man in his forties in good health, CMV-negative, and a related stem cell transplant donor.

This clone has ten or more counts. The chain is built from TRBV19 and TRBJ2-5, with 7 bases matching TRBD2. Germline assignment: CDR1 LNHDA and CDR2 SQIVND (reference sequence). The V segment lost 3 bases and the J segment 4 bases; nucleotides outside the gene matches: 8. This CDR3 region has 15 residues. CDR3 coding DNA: TGTGCCAGTAGTATGATTCGAAGCGGGATAGAGACCCAGTACTTC. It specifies CASSMIRSGIETQYF.

Written as DNA, the CDR3 is TGTGCCAGCAGGGGGCTAATAACAGATACGCAGTATTTT. Translating gives CASRGLITDTQYF. The chain employs TRBV4-2 and TRBJ2-3, with a tentative D call TRBD1 (5 bases). Trimming took off 6 bases at V and 3 bases at J, with 10 bases between the two ends. This CDR3 contains 13 residues. In germline, CDR1 is LGHNA, CDR2 YNFKEQ.

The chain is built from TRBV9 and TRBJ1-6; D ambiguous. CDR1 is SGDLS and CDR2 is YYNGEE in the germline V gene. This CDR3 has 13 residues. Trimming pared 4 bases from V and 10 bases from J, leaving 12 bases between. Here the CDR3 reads CASSNVPESPLHF. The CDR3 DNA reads TGTGCCAGCAGCAACGTGCCTGAGTCACCCCTCCACTTT.

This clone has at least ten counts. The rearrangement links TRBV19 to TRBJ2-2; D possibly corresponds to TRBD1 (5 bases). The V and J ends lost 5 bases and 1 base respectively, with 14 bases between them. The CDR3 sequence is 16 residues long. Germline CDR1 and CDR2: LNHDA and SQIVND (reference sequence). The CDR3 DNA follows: TGTGCCAGTAGTCCCCAGGGCGGTTGGAACACCGGGGAGCTGTTTTTT. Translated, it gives CASSPQGGWNTGELFF.

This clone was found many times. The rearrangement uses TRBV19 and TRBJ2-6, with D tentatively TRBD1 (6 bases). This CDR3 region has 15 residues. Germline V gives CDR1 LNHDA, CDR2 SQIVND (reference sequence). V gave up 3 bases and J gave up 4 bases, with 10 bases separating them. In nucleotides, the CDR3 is TGTGCCAGTAGTATTATAGGGACAGGGGCCAACGTCCTGACTTTC. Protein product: CASSIIGTGANVLTF.

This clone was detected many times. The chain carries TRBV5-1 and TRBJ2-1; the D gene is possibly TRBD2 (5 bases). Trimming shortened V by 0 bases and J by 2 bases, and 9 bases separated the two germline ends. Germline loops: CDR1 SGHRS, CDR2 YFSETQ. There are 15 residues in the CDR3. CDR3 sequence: CASSLGGQTYNEQFF. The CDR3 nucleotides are TGCGCCAGCAGCTTGGGAGGGCAGACCTACAATGAGCAGTTCTTC.

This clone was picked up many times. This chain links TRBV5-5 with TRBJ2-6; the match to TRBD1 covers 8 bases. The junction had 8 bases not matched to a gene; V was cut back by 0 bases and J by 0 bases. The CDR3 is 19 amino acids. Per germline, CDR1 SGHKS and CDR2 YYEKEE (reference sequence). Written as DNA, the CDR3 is TGTGCCAGCAGCTTGGACCCTGGACAGGGCTTCTCTGGGGCCAACGTCCTGACTTTC. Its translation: CASSLDPGQGFSGANVLTF.

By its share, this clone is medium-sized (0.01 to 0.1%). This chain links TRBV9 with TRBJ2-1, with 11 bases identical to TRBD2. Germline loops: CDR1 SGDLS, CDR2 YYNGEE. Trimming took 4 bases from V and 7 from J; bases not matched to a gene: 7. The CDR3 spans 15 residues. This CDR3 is CASSSSGRPGNEQFF. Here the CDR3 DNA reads TGTGCCAGCAGCTCTAGCGGGAGGCCGGGGAATGAGCAGTTCTTC. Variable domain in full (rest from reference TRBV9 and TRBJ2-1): DSGVTQTPKHLITATGQRVTLRCSPRSGDLSVYWYQQSLDQGLQFLIQYYNGEERAKGNILERFSAQQFPDLHSELNLSSLELGDSALYFCASSSSGRPGNEQFFGPGTRLTVL.

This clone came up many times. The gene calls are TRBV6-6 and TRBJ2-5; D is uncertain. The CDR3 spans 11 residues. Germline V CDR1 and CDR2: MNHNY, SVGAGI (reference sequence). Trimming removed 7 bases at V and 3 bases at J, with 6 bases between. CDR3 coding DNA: TGTGCCAGCATGACAAAAGAGACCCAGTACTTC. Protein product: CASMTKETQYF.

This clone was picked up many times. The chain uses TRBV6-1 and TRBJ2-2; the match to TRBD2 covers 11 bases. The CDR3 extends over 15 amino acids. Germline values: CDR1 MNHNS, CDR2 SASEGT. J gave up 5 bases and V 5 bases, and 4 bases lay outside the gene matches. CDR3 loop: CASSLSGRGTGELFF. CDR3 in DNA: TGTGCCAGCAGTCTTAGCGGGAGGGGGACCGGGGAGCTGTTTTTT.

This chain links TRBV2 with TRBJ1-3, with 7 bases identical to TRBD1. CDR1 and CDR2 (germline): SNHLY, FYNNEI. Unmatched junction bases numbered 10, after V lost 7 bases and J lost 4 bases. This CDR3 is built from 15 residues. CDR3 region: CASIPGQRTGNTIYF. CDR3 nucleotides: TGTGCCAGCATCCCGGGACAGAGGACCGGAAACACCATATATTTT.

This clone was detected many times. CDR3 amino acids: CASAGGPGETQYF. CDR3 bases: TGTGCCTCGGCGGGAGGGCCAGGTGAGACCCAGTACTTC. The chain is built from TRBV19 and TRBJ2-5; the match to TRBD2 covers 9 bases. V dropped 11 bases and J dropped 5; count of bases not matched to a gene: 9. Germline V gene sequence: CDR1 LNHDA, CDR2 SQIVND (reference sequence). The CDR3 totals 13 residues.

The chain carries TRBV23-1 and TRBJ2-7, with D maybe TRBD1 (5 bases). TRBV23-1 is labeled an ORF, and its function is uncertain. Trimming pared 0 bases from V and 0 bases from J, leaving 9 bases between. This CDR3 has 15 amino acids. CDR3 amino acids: CASSQSRTSSYEQYV. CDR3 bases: TGCGCCAGCAGTCAATCGAGGACATCCTCCTACGAGCAGTACGTC.

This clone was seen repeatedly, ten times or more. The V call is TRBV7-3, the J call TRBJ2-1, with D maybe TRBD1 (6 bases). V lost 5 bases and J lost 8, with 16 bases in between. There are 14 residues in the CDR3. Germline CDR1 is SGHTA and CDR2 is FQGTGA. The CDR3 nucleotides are TGTGCCAGCAGCCCCCGGATGGGGGCCCATGAGCAGTTCTTC. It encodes CASSPRMGAHEQFF.

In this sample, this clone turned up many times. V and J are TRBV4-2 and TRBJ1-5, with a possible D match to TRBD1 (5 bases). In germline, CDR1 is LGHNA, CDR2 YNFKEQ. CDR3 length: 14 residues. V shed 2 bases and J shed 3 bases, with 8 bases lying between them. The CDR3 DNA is TGTGCCAGCAGCCAAACAGGACCCAATCAGCCCCAGCATTTT. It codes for CASSQTGPNQPQHF.

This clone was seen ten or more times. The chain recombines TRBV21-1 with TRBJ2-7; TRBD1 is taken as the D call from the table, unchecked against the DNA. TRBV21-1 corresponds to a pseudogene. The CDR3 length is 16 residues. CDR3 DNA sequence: TGTGCCAGCAGCAGGGACAGGGGTCTCGGGTTTTACGAGCAGTACTTC. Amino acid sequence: CASSRDRGLGFYEQYF.

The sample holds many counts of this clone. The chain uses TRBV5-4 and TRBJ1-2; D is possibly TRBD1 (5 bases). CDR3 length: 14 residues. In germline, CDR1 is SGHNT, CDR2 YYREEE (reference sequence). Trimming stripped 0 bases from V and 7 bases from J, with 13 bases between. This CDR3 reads CASSLEGAGRGYTF. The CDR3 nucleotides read TGTGCCAGCAGCTTGGAAGGGGCGGGACGTGGCTACACCTTC.

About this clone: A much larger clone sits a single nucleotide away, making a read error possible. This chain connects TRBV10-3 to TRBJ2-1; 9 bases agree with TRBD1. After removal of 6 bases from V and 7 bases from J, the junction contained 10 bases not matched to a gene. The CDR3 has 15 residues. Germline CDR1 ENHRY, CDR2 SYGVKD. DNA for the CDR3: TGTGCCATCAGAGCGGACAGGGGCGCAGCGAATGAGCAGTTCTTC. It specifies CAIRADRGAANEQFF.

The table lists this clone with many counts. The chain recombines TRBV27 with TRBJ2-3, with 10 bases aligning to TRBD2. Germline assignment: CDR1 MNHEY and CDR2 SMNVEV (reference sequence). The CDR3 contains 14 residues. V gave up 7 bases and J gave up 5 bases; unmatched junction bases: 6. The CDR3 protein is CASKGAGGQDTQYF. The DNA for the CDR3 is TGTGCCAGCAAGGGAGCGGGGGGGCAAGATACGCAGTATTTT.